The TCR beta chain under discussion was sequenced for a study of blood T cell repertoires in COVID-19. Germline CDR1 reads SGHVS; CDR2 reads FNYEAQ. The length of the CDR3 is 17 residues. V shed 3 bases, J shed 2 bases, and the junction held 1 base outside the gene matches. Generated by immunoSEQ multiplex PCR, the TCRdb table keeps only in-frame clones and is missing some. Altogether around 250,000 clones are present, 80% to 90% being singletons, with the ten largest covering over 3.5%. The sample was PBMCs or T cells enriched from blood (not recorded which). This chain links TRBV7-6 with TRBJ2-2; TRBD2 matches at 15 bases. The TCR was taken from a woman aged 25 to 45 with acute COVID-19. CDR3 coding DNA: TGTGCCAGCAGCTTGGGACTAGCGGGAGGAAACACCGGGGAGCTGTTTTTT. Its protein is CASSLGLAGGNTGELFF.